These 32 T cell receptor beta chains came from one sample sequenced in a study of cytomegalovirus exposure and HLA in healthy donors. The data were produced by immunoSEQ multiplex PCR, yet TCRdb's version contains in-frame clones alone and is incomplete. The table has about 150,000 clones, less than 95% seen once. The specimen sequenced was PBMCs. All receptors derive from a man younger than 35 in good health and CMV-seropositive.

The chain combines TRBV19 with TRBJ1-1; 9 nucleotides match TRBD1. The V segment lost 5 bases and the J segment 1 base; nucleotides outside the gene matches: 5. Germline V lookup: CDR1 LNHDA, CDR2 SQIVND (reference sequence). This CDR3 has 15 amino acids. The CDR3, as DNA: TGTGCCAGTAGTTGGGACAGGGCGGGGAACACTGAAGCTTTCTTT. It is translated as CASSWDRAGNTEAFF.

V and J are TRBV11-2 and TRBJ2-7, with TRBD1 matching 9 bases. The CDR3 length is 15 residues. CDR1 is SGHAT, CDR2 FQNNGV, per germline. V lost 5 bases and J lost 2; bases outside the gene matches: 7. DNA of the CDR3: TGTGCCAGCAGCCAATACAGGGGGCGCGCCTACGAGCAGTACTTC. Translating it yields CASSQYRGRAYEQYF. Full variable domain (rest looked up from reference TRBV11-2 and TRBJ2-7): EAGVAQSPRYKIIEKRQSVAFWCNPISGHATLYWYQQILGQGPKLLIQFQNNGVVDDSQLPKDRFSAERLKGVDSTLKIQPAKLEDSAVYLCASSQYRGRAYEQYFGPGTRLTVT.

The V call is TRBV28, the J call TRBJ2-7, with D unclear. Deletions cut 2 bases from V and 2 bases from J, with 7 bases between. This CDR3 spans 13 amino acids. CDR1 and CDR2 from the germline V gene are MDHEN and SYDVKM. The CDR3 is CASSLAGPYEQYF. In DNA form, the CDR3 reads TGTGCCAGCAGTTTAGCAGGTCCCTACGAGCAGTACTTC.

This clone has more than one count but fewer than ten. V and J are TRBV4-1 and TRBJ1-2; D is uncertain. From germline, CDR1 is MGHRA and CDR2 YSYEKL. This CDR3 region has 14 residues. Trimming left V 0 bases short and J 8 bases short, with 13 bases between. The CDR3 region is CASSQDRGRRGYTF. The CDR3 DNA reads TGCGCCAGCAGCCAAGATAGAGGGAGGAGGGGCTACACCTTC.

The chain is built from TRBV28 and TRBJ2-7; perhaps TRBD2 as D (5 bases). V shed 6 bases and J shed 2 bases, with 8 bases lying between them. CDR3 length: 12 residues. Germline assignment: CDR1 MDHEN and CDR2 SYDVKM. The CDR3 is CASRDLTYEQYF. The CDR3 DNA sequence: TGTGCCAGCAGGGACTTAACCTACGAGCAGTACTTC.

The table lists this clone with a few counts. This chain joins TRBV2 and TRBJ1-2; D unresolved. Trimming pared 5 bases from V and 0 bases from J, leaving 13 bases between. Germline-derived CDR1 and CDR2 are SNHLY and FYNNEI. The length of the CDR3 is 15 residues. The CDR3: CASSRSVQANYGYTF. CDR3 bases: TGTGCCAGCAGTCGTTCGGTTCAAGCTAACTATGGCTACACCTTC.

The chain couples TRBV11-3 to TRBJ2-5; TRBD2 aligns across 7 bases. Trimming cost V 6 bases and J 5 bases; bases outside gene matches: 21. Germline loops: CDR1 SGHNT, CDR2 YENEEA. This CDR3 has 18 amino acids. The CDR3 reads CASSLYPATDGRSETQYF. The CDR3 region has the DNA TGTGCCAGCAGTCTGTATCCCGCGACGGACGGGAGGTCGGAGACCCAGTACTTC.

This sequence joins TRBV7-9 and TRBJ2-5; 10 bases align to TRBD1. The trim removed 4 bases at V and 2 bases at J, leaving 10 bases unmatched. Per germline, CDR1 SEHNR and CDR2 FQNEAQ (reference sequence). This CDR3 region has 17 residues. CDR3 DNA sequence: TGTGCCAGCAGCTCCTATGACAGGGGGCGAGGGCAAGAGACCCAGTACTTC. It is translated as CASSSYDRGRGQETQYF. Complete variable domain (other parts from reference TRBV7-9 and TRBJ2-5): DTGVSQNPRHKITKRGQNVTFRCDPISEHNRLYWYRQTLGQGPEFLTYFQNEAQLEKSRLLSDRFSAERPKGSFSTLEIQRTEQGDSAMYLCASSSYDRGRGQETQYFGPGTRLLVL.

The J gene is TRBJ2-2, the V gene TRBV28; a weak D match, TRBD1 (6 bases). V shed 3 bases and J shed 4 bases, with 18 bases lying between them. The CDR3 contains 17 residues. Looked up from germline, CDR1 is MDHEN and CDR2 is SYDVKM. CDR3 DNA: TGTGCCAGCAGTTTTGAGGACCCAGGGGCTGGCACCGGGGAGCTGTTTTTT. Translating it yields CASSFEDPGAGTGELFF. The full variable domain, its missing parts supplied by reference TRBV28 and TRBJ2-2, is DVKVTQSSRYLVKRTGEKVFLECVQDMDHENMFWYRQDPGLGLRLIYFSYDVKMKEKGDIPEGYSVSREKKERFSLILESASTNQTSMYLCASSFEDPGAGTGELFFGEGSRLTVL.

V is TRBV18 and J is TRBJ1-1; D gene uncertain. The V end was cut by 2 bases, the J end by 3 bases, with 22 bases between. Germline CDR1 KGHSH, CDR2 LQKENI. The CDR3 runs to 18 residues. DNA of the CDR3: TGTGCCAGCTCACCAAGGGTTTTTGGGCGCCCCGGGGACACTGAAGCTTTCTTT. This encodes CASSPRVFGRPGDTEAFF.

J is TRBJ1-1 and V is TRBV27; perhaps TRBD1 as D (5 bases). The CDR3 length is 14 residues. V lost 8 bases and J lost 0, with 13 bases in between. Germline CDR1 and CDR2: MNHEY and SMNVEV (reference sequence). CDR3 sequence: CASYSDNMNTEAFF. CDR3 coding DNA: TGTGCCAGCTATTCGGACAATATGAACACTGAAGCTTTCTTT.

The rearrangement uses TRBV4-2 and TRBJ2-7; 7 bases align to TRBD1. Germline values: CDR1 LGHNA, CDR2 YNFKEQ. Unmatched junction bases numbered 8, after V lost 3 bases and J lost 3 bases. CDR3 length equals 15 residues. CDR3: CASSQDRDSYYEQYF. The CDR3 bases are TGTGCCAGCAGCCAGGACCGGGACAGCTACTACGAGCAGTACTTC.

The rearrangement joins TRBV28 to TRBJ2-1; D not resolved. Trimming cost V 4 bases and J 0 bases, with 13 bases left between them. The germline V gene has CDR1 MDHEN and CDR2 SYDVKM. This CDR3 spans 16 amino acids. For the CDR3, the DNA is TGTGCCAGCAGTTCATCGACTCCAAGCTCCTACAATGAGCAGTTCTTC. This translates into CASSSSTPSSYNEQFF.

Details on this clone: The same CDR3 is also encoded by other DNA sequences in this sample. The J gene is TRBJ2-7, the V gene TRBV5-1, with 11 bases fitting TRBD1. Trimming at V came to 4 bases and at J to 0 bases, leaving 3 bases not matched to a gene. Looked up from germline, CDR1 is SGHRS and CDR2 is YFSETQ. CDR3 length equals 15 residues. The CDR3 sequence: CASSPGQGASYEQYF. The CDR3 nucleotides read TGCGCCAGCAGCCCTGGACAGGGGGCCTCCTACGAGCAGTACTTC.

The V call is TRBV5-1, the J call TRBJ2-7; 8 bases are shared with TRBD2. The germline V gene has CDR1 SGHRS and CDR2 YFSETQ. Trimming removed 1 base from V and 2 bases from J; junction bases left unmatched: 5. CDR3 length equals 15 residues. CDR3 loop: CASSLRSGRTYEQYF. The DNA for the CDR3 is TGCGCCAGCAGCTTGAGGAGCGGGAGAACCTACGAGCAGTACTTC.

The chain is built from TRBV7-8 and TRBJ2-7, with 13 bases aligning to TRBD2. V gave up 3 bases and J gave up 3 bases; unmatched junction bases: 2. This CDR3 region has 15 residues. Looked up from germline, CDR1 is SGHVS and CDR2 is FQNEAQ. CDR3 loop: CASSLTSGRFYEQYF. In DNA, the CDR3 is TGTGCCAGCAGCTTGACTAGCGGGAGGTTCTACGAGCAGTACTTC.

The gene calls are TRBV6-5 and TRBJ2-1; TRBD2 matches at 8 bases. Germline assignment: CDR1 MNHEY and CDR2 SVGAGI. The CDR3 length is 14 residues. The trim removed 6 bases at V and 3 bases at J, leaving 4 bases unmatched. The CDR3 sequence: CASSLAGFYNEQFF. The CDR3 DNA sequence: TGTGCCAGCAGCCTAGCGGGTTTCTACAATGAGCAGTTCTTC.

The chain uses TRBV5-1 and TRBJ2-5; the match to TRBD2 covers 8 bases. Germline V gene data show CDR1 as SGHRS and CDR2 as YFSETQ. This CDR3 contains 17 residues. Unmatched junction bases numbered 12, after V lost 4 bases and J lost 1 base. This chain's CDR3 is CASSARSGRAPQETQYF. CDR3 in DNA: TGCGCCAGCAGCGCACGATCCGGGAGGGCCCCCCAAGAGACCCAGTACTTC.

This rearrangement joins TRBV15 to TRBJ1-6; no clear D gene. V was shortened by 3 bases and J by 10 bases, with 7 bases between the two germline ends. The CDR3 totals 12 residues. Germline V gives CDR1 LNHNV, CDR2 YYDKDF (reference sequence). CDR3 in DNA: TGTGCCACCAGCAGCGTACAATCACCCCTCCACTTT. It yields the protein CATSSVQSPLHF.

The chain carries TRBV19 and TRBJ1-2; unclear D gene. This CDR3 is built from 14 residues. V dropped 3 bases and J dropped 4 bases, with 12 bases sitting between them. Germline V gene lookup returns CDR1 LNHDA and CDR2 SQIVND (reference sequence). The DNA for the CDR3 is TGTGCCAGTAGTATCCCCGGGTTGGGCTATGGCTACACCTTC. Residues: CASSIPGLGYGYTF.

CDR3 in DNA: TGTGCCAGTAGTATAGTAGCACAGGGGTCCTACGAGCAGTACTTC. Translating it yields CASSIVAQGSYEQYF. J is TRBJ2-7 and V is TRBV19; 7 bases map to TRBD1. Per germline, CDR1 LNHDA and CDR2 SQIVND (reference sequence). The V segment lost 1 base and the J segment 1 base; nucleotides outside the gene matches: 4. The CDR3 consists of 15 residues.

The rearrangement joins TRBV21-1 to TRBJ2-1; TRBD1 is taken as the D call from the table, unchecked against the DNA. TRBV21-1 is a listed pseudogene. This CDR3 contains 17 residues. CDR3 DNA: TGTGCCAGCAGCAAGAGTCCCCCGGGACAGCCTTACAATGAGCAGTTCTTC. Protein sequence: CASSKSPPGQPYNEQFF.

The chain joins TRBV19 to TRBJ1-5; perhaps TRBD1 as D (5 bases). Looked up from germline, CDR1 is LNHDA and CDR2 is SQIVND (reference sequence). This CDR3 spans 17 amino acids. Trimming removed 4 bases at V and 5 bases at J, with 21 bases between. CDR3 region: CASSRPPGGAADQPQHF. The CDR3 DNA sequence: TGTGCCAGTAGTAGGCCGCCTGGTGGGGCAGCAGATCAGCCCCAGCATTTT.

This clone was recorded only once. The V gene is TRBV19, the J gene TRBJ1-3; no definite D call. CDR1 is LNHDA, CDR2 SQIVND, per germline (reference sequence). Trimming pared 5 bases from V and 1 base from J, leaving 9 bases between. The CDR3 consists of 14 residues. The CDR3 DNA reads as TGTGCCAGTAGTGTCCGGGGTTCTGGAAACACCATATATTTT. Translated: CASSVRGSGNTIYF.

V gene TRBV14 combines with J gene TRBJ2-3; weak D call: TRBD2 (5 bases). The germline V gene has CDR1 SGHDN and CDR2 FVKESK. The CDR3 consists of 19 residues. The ends were cut back, 3 bases at V and 0 bases at J, with 22 bases in the middle. CDR3 region: CASSHGGSGPTPSTDTQYF. The CDR3 bases are TGTGCCAGCAGCCACGGCGGGTCCGGTCCCACACCTAGCACAGATACGCAGTATTTT.

The genes are TRBV4-1 and TRBJ2-1, with unresolved D. The CDR3 consists of 17 residues. Germline assignment: CDR1 MGHRA and CDR2 YSYEKL. Trimming cost V 4 bases and J 6 bases, with 22 bases left between them. Here the CDR3 reads CASSRRPQTTLGNEQFF. CDR3 coding DNA: TGCGCCAGCAGCCGGCGACCTCAGACGACTCTGGGCAATGAGCAGTTCTTC.

The chain uses TRBV4-1 and TRBJ2-1; weak D call: TRBD2 (5 bases). Germline CDR1 MGHRA, CDR2 YSYEKL. V was trimmed by 2 bases and J by 0 bases, leaving 8 bases between them. CDR3 size: 15 residues. The CDR3 reads CASSQLATSYNEQFF. Here the CDR3 DNA reads TGCGCCAGCAGCCAACTAGCCACCTCCTACAATGAGCAGTTCTTC.

The CDR3 DNA follows: TGTGCCAGCGCCCTCACCGAGGGTTTTGGTAATAATGAGCAGTTCTTC. As protein: CASALTEGFGNNEQFF. The chain carries TRBV28 and TRBJ2-1; D might be TRBD2 (5 bases). The CDR3 contains 16 residues. Germline CDR1 reads MDHEN; CDR2 reads SYDVKM. V was shortened by 8 bases and J by 7 bases, with 24 bases between the two germline ends.

A word on this clone: Other DNA sequences from this sample encode an identical CDR3 as well. This chain connects TRBV6-5 to TRBJ2-3; D is unclear. Per germline, CDR1 MNHEY and CDR2 SVGAGI. The CDR3 is 14 amino acids. Trimming shortened V by 2 bases and J by 0 bases, and 6 bases separated the two germline ends. The chain's CDR3 is CASSYGLSTDTQYF. The CDR3 coding sequence is TGTGCCAGCAGTTACGGGCTTAGCACAGATACGCAGTATTTT.

The rearrangement joins TRBV6-1 to TRBJ1-2; D is possibly TRBD1 (6 bases). V shed 6 bases and J shed 6 bases, with 17 bases lying between them. CDR3 length equals 14 residues. Germline V gene sequence: CDR1 MNHNS, CDR2 SASEGT. The CDR3 nucleotides are TGTGCCAGCAGGGCCTCCGGGACACTTCATGGCTACACCTTC. Amino acid sequence: CASRASGTLHGYTF.

This chain connects TRBV2 to TRBJ2-7; a weak D match, TRBD2 (5 bases). The CDR3 runs 14 residues. CDR1 and CDR2 (germline): SNHLY, FYNNEI. Between the trimmed V and J ends, which lost 7 bases and 9 bases, there was a span of 22 bases. CDR3 region: CASKERVFLRVQYF. CDR3 in DNA: TGTGCCAGCAAGGAACGGGTTTTTCTGCGGGTGCAGTACTTC.

CDR3 coding DNA: TGTGCCAGCAGCGTAGGGGCTAGCGGGAGGGGTGATACGCAGTATTTT. Its protein is CASSVGASGRGDTQYF. This sequence joins TRBV9 and TRBJ2-3; the match to TRBD2 covers 12 bases. Germline CDR1 is SGDLS and CDR2 is YYNGEE. V shed 0 bases, J shed 6 bases, and the junction held 5 bases outside the gene matches. The CDR3 length is 16 residues.